The table lists the clone carrying this TCR beta chain with a few counts. The entry originates in a study of T cells in Graves' hyperthyroidism and ophthalmopathy. The TCR beta CDR3 regions underwent amplification using RNA transcripts as the source. Researchers ran a first-round RT-PCR on the TCR CDR3 using the HTBI primer set. TCRdb re-called the multiplex PCR reads with MiXCR, one entry per CDR3 protein. The sample lists about 380,000 distinct CDR3 sequences, about 18% occurring once. Trimming took off 5 bases at V and 2 bases at J, with 13 bases between the two ends. The V gene's germline CDR1 is MNHEY and CDR2 SVGAGI. The CDR3 extends over 14 amino acids.

Sequencing was done on a sample of blood. This TCR came from a man between 18 and 29 years old with Graves' ophthalmopathy. The V and J genes are TRBV6-5 and TRBJ2-7; D is unresolved. The CDR3 bases are TGTGCCAGCAGTCAGCTAACCGAGACCTACGAGCAGTACTTC. Translated: CASSQLTETYEQYF.